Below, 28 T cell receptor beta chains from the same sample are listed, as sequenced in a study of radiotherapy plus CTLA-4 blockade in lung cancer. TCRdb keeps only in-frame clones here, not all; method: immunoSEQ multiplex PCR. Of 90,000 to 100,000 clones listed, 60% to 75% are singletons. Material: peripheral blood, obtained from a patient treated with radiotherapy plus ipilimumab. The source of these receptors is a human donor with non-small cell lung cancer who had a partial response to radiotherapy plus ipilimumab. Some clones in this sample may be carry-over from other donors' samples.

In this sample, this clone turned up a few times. The CDR3 reads CASSLRGRNQPQHF. The CDR3 nucleotides read TGTGCCAGCAGCTTAAGGGGCCGAAATCAGCCCCAGCATTTT. The chain links TRBV5-8 to TRBJ1-5, with D perhaps matching TRBD1 (5 bases). Germline assignment: CDR1 SGHTS and CDR2 YDEGEE. Trimming removed 2 bases at V and 4 bases at J, with 10 bases between. There are 14 residues in the CDR3. Supplemented by reference TRBV5-8 and TRBJ1-5, the full variable domain reads EAGVTQSPTHLIKTRGQQATLRCSPISGHTSVYWYQQALGLGLQFLLWYDEGEERNRGNFPPRFSGRQFPNYSSELNVNALELEDSALYLCASSLRGRNQPQHFGDGTRLSIL.

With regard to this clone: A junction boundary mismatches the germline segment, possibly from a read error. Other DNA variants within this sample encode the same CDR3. The DNA for the CDR3 is TGCGCCAGCAGCTTAGGAGTTACAGGGAACAATGAACAGTTCTTC. Residues: CASSLGVTGNNEQFF. The V call is TRBV5-1, the J call TRBJ2-1; D is perhaps TRBD1 (6 bases). CDR3 length equals 15 residues. CDR1 SGHRS and CDR2 YFSETQ come from the germline V gene.

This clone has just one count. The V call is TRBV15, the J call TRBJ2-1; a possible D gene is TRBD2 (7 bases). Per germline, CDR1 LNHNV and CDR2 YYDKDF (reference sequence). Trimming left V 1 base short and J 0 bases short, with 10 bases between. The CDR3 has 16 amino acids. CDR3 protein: CATSRAGGPSYNEQFF. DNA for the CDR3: TGTGCCACCAGCAGAGCGGGGGGCCCCTCCTACAATGAGCAGTTCTTC.

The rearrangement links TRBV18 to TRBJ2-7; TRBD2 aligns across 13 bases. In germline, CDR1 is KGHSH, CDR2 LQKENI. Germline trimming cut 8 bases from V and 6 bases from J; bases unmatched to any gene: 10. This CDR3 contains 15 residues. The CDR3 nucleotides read TGTGCCAGCGCCCAATCCGGGACTAGCGGGACCGAGCAGTACTTC. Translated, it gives CASAQSGTSGTEQYF.

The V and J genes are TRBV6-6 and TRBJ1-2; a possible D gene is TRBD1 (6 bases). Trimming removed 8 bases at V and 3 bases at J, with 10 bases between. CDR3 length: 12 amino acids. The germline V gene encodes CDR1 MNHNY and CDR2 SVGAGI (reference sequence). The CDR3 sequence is CASGDTDYGYTF. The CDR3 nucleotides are TGTGCCAGCGGGGACACCGACTATGGCTACACCTTC.

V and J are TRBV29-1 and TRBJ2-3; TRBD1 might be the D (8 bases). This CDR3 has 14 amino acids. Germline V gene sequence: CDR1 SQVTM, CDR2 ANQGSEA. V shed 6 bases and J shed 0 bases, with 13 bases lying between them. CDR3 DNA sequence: TGCAGCGTAACAGGGGGAGGGAGCACAGATACGCAGTATTTT. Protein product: CSVTGGGSTDTQYF.

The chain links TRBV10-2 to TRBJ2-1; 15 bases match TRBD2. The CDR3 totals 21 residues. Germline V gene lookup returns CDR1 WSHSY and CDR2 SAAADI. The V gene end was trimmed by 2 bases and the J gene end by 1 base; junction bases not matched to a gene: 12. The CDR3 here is CASSERGGLAGGIGSYNEQFF. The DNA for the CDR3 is TGCGCCAGCAGTGAGCGGGGAGGACTAGCGGGAGGGATTGGGTCCTACAATGAGCAGTTCTTC.

This chain's CDR3 is CASSPGQQHSDTQYF. The CDR3 region has the DNA TGTGCCAGCTCACCGGGACAGCAGCATTCAGATACGCAGTATTTT. V and J are TRBV18 and TRBJ2-3, with 7 bases lining up with TRBD1. Losses at the gene ends were 3 bases for V and 4 bases for J; bases not matched to a gene: 7. This CDR3 is 15 amino acids long. Germline V lookup: CDR1 KGHSH, CDR2 LQKENI.

Here the CDR3 reads CASSLTAENSPLHF. CDR3 nucleotide sequence: TGCGCCAGCAGCTTGACGGCGGAGAATTCACCCCTCCACTTT. This rearrangement joins TRBV5-1 to TRBJ1-6; no reliable D call. V lost 1 base to trimming and J lost 7 bases, with 9 bases between them. The V gene's germline CDR1 is SGHRS and CDR2 YFSETQ. CDR3 size: 14 residues.

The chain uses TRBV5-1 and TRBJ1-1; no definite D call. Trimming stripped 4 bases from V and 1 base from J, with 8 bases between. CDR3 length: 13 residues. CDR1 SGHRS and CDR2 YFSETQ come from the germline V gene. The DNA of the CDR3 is TGCGCCAGCAGCAAGGGAGGGAACACTGAAGCTTTCTTT. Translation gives CASSKGGNTEAFF.

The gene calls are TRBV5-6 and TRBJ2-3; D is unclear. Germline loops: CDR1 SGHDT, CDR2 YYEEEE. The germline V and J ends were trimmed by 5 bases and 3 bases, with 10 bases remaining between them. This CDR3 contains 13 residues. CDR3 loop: CASREDGTDTQYF. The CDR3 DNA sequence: TGTGCCAGCAGGGAAGACGGGACAGATACGCAGTATTTT.

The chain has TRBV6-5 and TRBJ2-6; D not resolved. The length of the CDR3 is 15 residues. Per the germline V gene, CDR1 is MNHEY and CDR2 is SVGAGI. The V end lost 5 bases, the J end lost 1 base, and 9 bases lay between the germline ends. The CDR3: CASSMTESGANVLTF. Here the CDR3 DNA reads TGTGCCAGCAGTATGACGGAGTCTGGGGCCAACGTCCTGACTTTC.

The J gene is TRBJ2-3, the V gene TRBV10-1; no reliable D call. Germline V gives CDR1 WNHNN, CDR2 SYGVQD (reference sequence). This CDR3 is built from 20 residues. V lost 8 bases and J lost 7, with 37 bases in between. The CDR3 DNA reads TGCGCCAGCTTATTCGTGGGCTGGCCAAAAACCCGAACAGTAGTTCATACGCAGTATTTT. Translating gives CASLFVGWPKTRTVVHTQYF.

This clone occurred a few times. The CDR3 sequence: CASSIIGGTSGTDTQYF. DNA of the CDR3: TGTGCCAGCAGCATAATCGGAGGGACTAGCGGCACAGATACGCAGTATTTT. The rearrangement joins TRBV7-6 to TRBJ2-3; 10 bases agree with TRBD2. V lost 5 bases, J lost 1 base, and 9 bases stayed unmatched. Per the germline V gene, CDR1 is SGHVS and CDR2 is FNYEAQ. The CDR3 consists of 17 residues.

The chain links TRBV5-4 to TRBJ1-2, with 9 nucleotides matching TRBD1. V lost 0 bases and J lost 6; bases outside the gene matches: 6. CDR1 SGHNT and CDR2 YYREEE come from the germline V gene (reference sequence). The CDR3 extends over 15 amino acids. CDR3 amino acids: CASSLDGGQGHGYTF. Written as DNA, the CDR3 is TGTGCCAGCAGCTTGGACGGGGGACAGGGACATGGCTACACCTTC.

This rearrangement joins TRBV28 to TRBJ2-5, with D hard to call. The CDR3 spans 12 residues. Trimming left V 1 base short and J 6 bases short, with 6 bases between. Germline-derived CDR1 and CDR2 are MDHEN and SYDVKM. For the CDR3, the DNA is TGTGCCAGCAGTTTATTGGAGAAGACCCAGTACTTC. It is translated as CASSLLEKTQYF.

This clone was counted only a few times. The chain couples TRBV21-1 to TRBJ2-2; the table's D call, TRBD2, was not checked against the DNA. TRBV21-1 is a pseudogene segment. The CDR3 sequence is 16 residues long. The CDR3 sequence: CASLRGLAVYTGELFF. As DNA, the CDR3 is TGTGCCAGCTTAAGGGGACTAGCGGTTTACACCGGGGAGCTGTTTTTT.

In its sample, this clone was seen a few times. The DNA for the CDR3 is TGTGCCAGCAGCTTCGGTACGTCAACCTACAATGAGCAGTTCTTC. Residues: CASSFGTSTYNEQFF. The V call is TRBV5-6, the J call TRBJ2-1; the D is unclear. This CDR3 is built from 15 residues. CDR1 SGHDT and CDR2 YYEEEE come from the germline V gene. The ends were cut back, 2 bases at V and 2 bases at J, with 11 bases in the middle.

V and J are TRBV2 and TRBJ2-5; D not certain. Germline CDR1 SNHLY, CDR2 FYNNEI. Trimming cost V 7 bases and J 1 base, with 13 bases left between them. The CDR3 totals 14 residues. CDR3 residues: CASTGSMAQETQYF. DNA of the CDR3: TGTGCCAGCACCGGGTCCATGGCCCAAGAGACCCAGTACTTC.

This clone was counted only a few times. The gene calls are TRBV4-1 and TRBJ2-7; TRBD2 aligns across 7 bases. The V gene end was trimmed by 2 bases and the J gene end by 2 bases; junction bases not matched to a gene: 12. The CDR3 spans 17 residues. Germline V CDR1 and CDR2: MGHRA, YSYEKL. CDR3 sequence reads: CASSQKQASAGPYEQYF. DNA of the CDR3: TGCGCCAGCAGCCAAAAACAGGCCTCAGCGGGGCCCTACGAGCAGTACTTC.

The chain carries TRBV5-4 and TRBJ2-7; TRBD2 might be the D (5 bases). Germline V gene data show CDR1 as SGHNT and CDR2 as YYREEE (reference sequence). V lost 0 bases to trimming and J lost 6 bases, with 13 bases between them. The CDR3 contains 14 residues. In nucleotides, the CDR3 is TGTGCCAGCAGCTTGGAGCTCCAACGGGGCGAGCAGTACTTC. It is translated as CASSLELQRGEQYF.

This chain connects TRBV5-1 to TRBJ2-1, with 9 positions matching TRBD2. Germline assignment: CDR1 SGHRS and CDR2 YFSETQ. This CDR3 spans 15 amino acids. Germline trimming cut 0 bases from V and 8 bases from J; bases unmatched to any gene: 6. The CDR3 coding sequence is TGCGCCAGCAGCTTGGTGGGACTAGCATACGATGAGCAGTTCTTC. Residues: CASSLVGLAYDEQFF.

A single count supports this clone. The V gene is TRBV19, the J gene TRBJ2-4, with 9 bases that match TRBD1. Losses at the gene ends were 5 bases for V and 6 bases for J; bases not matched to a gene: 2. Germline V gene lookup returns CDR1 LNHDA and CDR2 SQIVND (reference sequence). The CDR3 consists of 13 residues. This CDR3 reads CASSAGQGNIQYF. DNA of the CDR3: TGTGCCAGTAGTGCGGGACAGGGAAACATTCAGTACTTC.

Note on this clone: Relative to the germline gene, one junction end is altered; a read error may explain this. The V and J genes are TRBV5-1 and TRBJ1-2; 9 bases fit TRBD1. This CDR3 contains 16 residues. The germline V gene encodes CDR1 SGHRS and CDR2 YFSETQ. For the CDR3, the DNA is TGCGCCGGCAGCCTGAGCAACACAGGGGGCGTTGGTGGCTACACCTTC. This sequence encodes CAGSLSNTGGVGGYTF. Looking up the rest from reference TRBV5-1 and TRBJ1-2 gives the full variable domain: KAGVTQTPRYLIKTRGQQVTLSCSPISGHRSVSWYQQTPGQGLQFLFEYFSETQRNKGNFPGRFSGRQFSNSRSEMNVSTLELGDSALYLCAGSLSNTGGVGGYTFGSGTRLTVV.

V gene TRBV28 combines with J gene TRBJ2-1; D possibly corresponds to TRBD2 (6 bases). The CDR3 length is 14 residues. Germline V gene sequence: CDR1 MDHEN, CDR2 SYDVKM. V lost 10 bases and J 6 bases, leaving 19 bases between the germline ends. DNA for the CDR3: TGTGCCACCTCAGCGGCAGGGAGGACCAATGAGCAGTTCTTC. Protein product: CATSAAGRTNEQFF.

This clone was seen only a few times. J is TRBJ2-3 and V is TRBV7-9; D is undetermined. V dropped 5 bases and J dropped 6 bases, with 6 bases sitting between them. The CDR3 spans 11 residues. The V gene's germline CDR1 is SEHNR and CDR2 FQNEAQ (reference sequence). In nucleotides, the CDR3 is TGTGCCAGCAGCCAAGCCGATACGCAGTATTTT. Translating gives CASSQADTQYF.

CDR3 coding DNA: TGTGCCAGTAGTAAGACTAGCGGGAGGGCCTTCATGGGTAATGAGCAGTTCTTC. Amino acids: CASSKTSGRAFMGNEQFF. The chain couples TRBV19 to TRBJ2-1; the match to TRBD2 covers 14 bases. Germline CDR1 and CDR2: LNHDA and SQIVND (reference sequence). The CDR3 has 18 residues. Trimming at V came to 4 bases and at J to 7 bases, leaving 12 bases not matched to a gene.

CDR3 amino acids: CSVGTSGLGTQYF. As DNA, the CDR3 is TGCAGCGTTGGGACTAGCGGTCTTGGGACCCAGTACTTC. The V and J genes are TRBV29-1 and TRBJ2-5, with 10 bases aligning to TRBD2. The ends lost 4 bases at V and 7 bases at J; junction bases unmatched: 6. The germline V gene encodes CDR1 SQVTM and CDR2 ANQGSEA. This CDR3 has 13 residues. Drawing the rest from reference TRBV29-1 and TRBJ2-5, the complete variable domain is SAVISQKPSRDICQRGTSLTIQCQVDSQVTMMFWYRQQPGQSLTLIATANQGSEATYESGFVIDKFPISRPNLTFSTLTVSNMSPEDSSIYLCSVGTSGLGTQYFGPGTRLLVL.